A single sample gave rise to the 32 T cell receptor beta chains below, sequenced in a study of T cells expressing NK-cell markers. TCRdb reanalyzed the 5' RACE reads, giving one entry per CDR3 protein sequence and no DNA. The repertoire table contains about 450,000 distinct CDR3 sequences. The sequencing input was blood T cells: a sorted CD56 or NKG2C T cell subset, CD4+ or CD8+ T cells, or bulk PBMC T cells (not recorded which). The receptors originated from a woman aged 18 to 75 in good health.

The rearrangement links TRBV5-4 to TRBJ2-3. This CDR3 is built from 14 residues. Germline CDR1 is SGHNT and CDR2 is YYREEE (reference sequence). Here the CDR3 reads CASSLWEGTDTQYF.

This chain connects TRBV29-1 to TRBJ2-1; TCRdb gives TRBD1 as the D gene, but with no DNA this cannot be confirmed. In germline, CDR1 is SQVTM, CDR2 ANQGSEA. The CDR3 sequence is 13 residues long. CDR3 protein: CTIQDRGMYEQFF.

J is TRBJ2-2 and V is TRBV25-1; the TRBD1 assignment by TCRdb is unverifiable without DNA. Germline CDR1 reads MGHDK; CDR2 reads SYGVNS. The CDR3 runs to 12 residues. CDR3 protein: CASSRDRGELFF.

J is TRBJ1-3 and V is TRBV7-2; lacking DNA, the TRBD1 call made by TCRdb goes unchecked. CDR3 length: 16 residues. Germline CDR1 and CDR2: SGHTA and FQGNSA. CDR3 loop: CASSTKQGSSGNTIYF.

The V call is TRBV12-3 or TRBV12-4, the J call TRBJ1-1; the TRBD1 assignment by TCRdb is unverifiable without DNA. The CDR3 is 13 amino acids. The CDR3 region is CASSFPGDTEAFF.

The chain is built from TRBV20-1 and TRBJ1-4; TCRdb picks TRBD1, but there is no DNA to check that call. The CDR3 sequence is 14 residues long. Germline CDR1 and CDR2: DFQATT and SNEGSKA (reference sequence). The CDR3 loop is CSAGPGSLNEKLFF.

The chain couples TRBV6-2 or TRBV6-3 to TRBJ2-7; TCRdb's D call of TRBD1 is untestable without DNA. The CDR3 has 14 residues. The germline CDR1 and CDR2 sequences are MNHEY and SVGEGT. CDR3 protein: CASTPGGYFYEQYF.

The J gene is TRBJ1-1, the V gene TRBV5-6; TCRdb gives TRBD1 as the D gene, but with no DNA this cannot be confirmed. Germline V gives CDR1 SGHDT, CDR2 YYEEEE. This CDR3 has 16 residues. CDR3 region: CASSPRTGSPDTEAFF.

The chain links TRBV30 to TRBJ2-7; with no DNA, the TCRdb D assignment of TRBD1 cannot be verified. Germline V CDR1 and CDR2: GTSNPN, SVGIG (reference sequence). CDR3 length equals 14 residues. The CDR3 loop is CAWGQQVSSYEQYF.

The V gene is TRBV29-1, the J gene TRBJ2-2; with no DNA, the TCRdb D assignment of TRBD1 cannot be verified. CDR3 size: 14 residues. Germline lookup yields CDR1 SQVTM and CDR2 ANQGSEA. CDR3 sequence reads: CSAQGARNTGELFF.

V gene TRBV6-1 combines with J gene TRBJ1-2; TCRdb lists TRBD1, though no DNA is available to test this call. The germline CDR1 and CDR2 sequences are MNHNS and SASEGT. The CDR3 is made up of 13 amino acids. This CDR3 reads CASRDSRSYGYTF.

The chain recombines TRBV4-3 with TRBJ1-5. The CDR3 runs to 16 residues. Germline V gene lookup returns CDR1 LGHNA and CDR2 YSLEER. The CDR3 spells CASSQDSGWSNQPQHF.

V gene TRBV7-2 combines with J gene TRBJ2-1; the D call of TRBD1 rests on TCRdb alone, since no DNA is present to check it. The CDR3 runs to 13 residues. Germline V gene data show CDR1 as SGHTA and CDR2 as FQGNSA. Here the CDR3 reads CASSPGRLIGQFF.

The chain uses TRBV19 and TRBJ2-2; TCRdb designates TRBD1, a call that cannot be tested without DNA. CDR1 and CDR2 (germline): LNHDA, SQIVND (reference sequence). CDR3 length: 15 residues. The CDR3 loop is CASAQGAANTGELFF.

The chain recombines TRBV5-1 with TRBJ1-2. Germline V gene data show CDR1 as SGHRS and CDR2 as YFSETQ. This CDR3 contains 14 residues. The CDR3 loop is CASSLSWEPYGYTF.

The CDR3 loop is CASSSLRDQPQHF. The chain uses TRBV7-2 and TRBJ1-5. From germline, CDR1 is SGHTA and CDR2 FQGNSA. The CDR3 has 13 amino acids.

This chain uses TRBV19 with TRBJ2-3; the D call from TCRdb, TRBD1, cannot be confirmed without DNA. Looked up from germline, CDR1 is LNHDA and CDR2 is SQIVND (reference sequence). The CDR3 extends over 14 amino acids. The CDR3 reads CASSPPVWADTQYF.

The genes are TRBV12-3 or TRBV12-4 and TRBJ1-4; TCRdb calls TRBD1, which cannot be checked without DNA. This CDR3 is built from 14 residues. CDR3 protein: CASTLRQGAEKLFF.

This chain joins TRBV20-1 and TRBJ2-1; there is no DNA to check the TCRdb D call of TRBD2. The CDR3 sequence is 15 residues long. Germline CDR1 is DFQATT and CDR2 is SNEGSKA (reference sequence). The CDR3: CSALRPGLGDKEQFF.

This CDR3 is CASSPPWDWQGNEQFF. The chain is built from TRBV5-1 and TRBJ2-1; TCRdb's D call, TRBD2, is unchecked because there is no DNA. The V gene's germline CDR1 is SGHRS and CDR2 YFSETQ. The CDR3 runs 16 residues.

This chain connects TRBV19 to TRBJ1-1. Germline assignment: CDR1 LNHDA and CDR2 SQIVND (reference sequence). This CDR3 is 14 amino acids long. CDR3 amino acids: CASSIGLGMPEAFF.

The J gene is TRBJ1-2, the V gene TRBV5-1; TCRdb's D call, TRBD1, is unchecked because there is no DNA. CDR3 size: 12 residues. The germline V gene has CDR1 SGHRS and CDR2 YFSETQ. CDR3 protein: CASSLQGQGYTF.

The chain employs TRBV11-2 and TRBJ2-6. The CDR3 has 17 amino acids. Germline V lookup: CDR1 SGHAT, CDR2 FQNNGV. CDR3 protein: CASSLVPSGAGANVLTF.

The chain uses TRBV12-3 or TRBV12-4 and TRBJ2-7; the TRBD1 assignment by TCRdb is unverifiable without DNA. The CDR3 consists of 16 residues. CDR3 in amino acids: CASSSPGTGGSYEQYF.

The chain uses TRBV4-3 and TRBJ2-1. The CDR3 extends over 17 amino acids. Germline V CDR1 and CDR2: LGHNA, YSLEER. The CDR3 loop reads CASSQERWSSSYNEQFF.

V gene TRBV7-2 combines with J gene TRBJ2-7; TCRdb gives TRBD1 as the D gene, but with no DNA this cannot be confirmed. Germline V CDR1 and CDR2: SGHTA, FQGNSA. The CDR3 extends over 15 amino acids. The chain's CDR3 is CASSFDRGLGYEQYF. The entire variable domain, with the rest obtained from reference TRBV7-2 and TRBJ2-7, is as follows: GAGVSQSPSNKVTEKGKDVELRCDPISGHTALYWYRQSLGQGLEFLIYFQGNSAPDKSGLPSDRFSAERTGGSVSTLTIQRTQQEDSAVYLCASSFDRGLGYEQYFGPGTRLTVT.

The V call is TRBV14, the J call TRBJ2-7; TCRdb's assignment of TRBD1 cannot be checked, as there is no DNA. Germline values: CDR1 SGHDN, CDR2 FVKESK. This CDR3 has 16 amino acids. The CDR3 loop is CASSHFPDTISYEQYF.

The genes are TRBV20-1 and TRBJ1-1. The CDR3 extends over 13 amino acids. The germline CDR1 and CDR2 sequences are DFQATT and SNEGSKA (reference sequence). The CDR3: CSASVSTNTEAFF.

This rearrangement joins TRBV20-1 to TRBJ2-1. Germline V gene lookup returns CDR1 DFQATT and CDR2 SNEGSKA (reference sequence). The CDR3 covers 14 residues. CDR3 residues: CSATSVSSYNEQFF.

The chain carries TRBV3-1 and TRBJ2-6; without DNA, the TCRdb call of TRBD1 cannot be checked. The length of the CDR3 is 17 residues. Germline CDR1 reads LGHDT; CDR2 reads YNNKEL (reference sequence). The CDR3 here is CASNKGQGSLGANVLTF.

The rearrangement uses TRBV20-1 and TRBJ1-1; checking the TCRdb D call of TRBD1 is not possible without DNA. The CDR3 is made up of 15 amino acids. Per the germline V gene, CDR1 is DFQATT and CDR2 is SNEGSKA (reference sequence). CDR3 in amino acids: CSARALGQTNTEAFF.

V gene TRBV27 combines with J gene TRBJ2-2; TCRdb gives TRBD2 as the D gene, but with no DNA this cannot be confirmed. Germline V gene data show CDR1 as MNHEY and CDR2 as SMNVEV (reference sequence). This CDR3 comprises 15 residues. This CDR3 is CASSPPSGAGGELFF.